The clone carrying this TCR beta chain appeared a few times. The germline CDR1 and CDR2 sequences are SGHRS and YFSETQ. Trimming cost V 0 bases and J 8 bases, with 17 bases left between them. This CDR3 spans 15 amino acids. This record comes from a study of T-cell memory formation after mild COVID-19. TCRdb re-called the 5' RACE reads through MiXCR, storing one row per CDR3 protein. Of 180,000 or so distinct CDR3 sequences in the sample, 9.5% to 13% were seen once. The chain couples TRBV5-1 to TRBJ1-1; D perhaps matches TRBD1 (5 bases). The receptor was derived from a man in his late teens or twenties who had mild COVID-19 (a few samples of this study predate the infection). Cell type and time point are not known. Sequenced: PBMCs or a T cell subset sorted from them (not recorded which). This CDR3 reads CASSLGADKRGEAFF. The CDR3 region has the DNA TGCGCCAGCAGCTTGGGGGCGGACAAGCGGGGAGAAGCTTTCTTT.